What follows are 20 T cell receptor beta chains derived from one specimen sequenced in a study of T-cell memory formation after mild COVID-19. MiXCR was run by TCRdb on the 5' RACE reads, yielding one entry per CDR3 protein. The sample holds more than 250,000 distinct CDR3 sequences, about a sixth seen once. The source material was PBMCs or a T cell subset sorted from them (not recorded which). These receptors came from a man aged 18-30 years who had mild COVID-19 (a few samples of this study predate the infection). Cell type and time point are not known.

This clonotype has a handful of counts. V gene TRBV6-1 combines with J gene TRBJ1-5; the D is unclear. The length of the CDR3 is 14 residues. The V gene's germline CDR1 is MNHNS and CDR2 SASEGT. Trimming left V 4 bases short and J 0 bases short, with 7 bases between. In DNA, the CDR3 is TGTGCCAGCAGTGGTCAGCATAGCAATCAGCCCCAGCATTTT. Its protein product is CASSGQHSNQPQHF.

The rearrangement uses TRBV12-3 or TRBV12-4 and TRBJ2-2; 11 nucleotides match TRBD2. The CDR3 has 16 residues. V lost 6 bases and J lost 4; bases outside the gene matches: 7. CDR3 in DNA: TGTGCCAGCAGGACCTCTAGCGGGGGGTTCACCGGGGAGCTGTTTTTT. It yields the protein CASRTSSGGFTGELFF.

This clonotype showed up many times. The chain combines TRBV4-3 with TRBJ2-7; tentatively, D is TRBD1 (5 bases). Germline V gene sequence: CDR1 LGHNA, CDR2 YSLEER. V lost 1 base and J 1 base, leaving 5 bases between the germline ends. The CDR3 length is 13 residues. CDR3 amino acids: CASSQGTSYEQYV. As DNA, the CDR3 is TGCGCCAGCAGCCAAGGGACATCCTACGAGCAGTACGTC.

This clonotype was recorded at least ten times. The V gene is TRBV5-6, the J gene TRBJ1-6; D not resolved. CDR3 length: 12 amino acids. Trimming cost V 6 bases and J 7 bases, with 8 bases left between them. CDR1 and CDR2 from the germline V gene are SGHDT and YYEEEE. Here the CDR3 DNA reads TGTGCCAGCACCGTCTGGAATTCACCCCTCCACTTT. Translation: CASTVWNSPLHF.

The chain carries TRBV27 and TRBJ2-5; D is undetermined. The CDR3 is 13 amino acids. With 4 bases removed from V and 5 bases from J, the gap between germline ends came to 11 bases. Germline assignment: CDR1 MNHEY and CDR2 SMNVEV (reference sequence). The CDR3 loop reads CASSSTCVETQYF. CDR3 sequence (DNA): TGTGCCAGCAGTTCTACATGCGTCGAGACCCAGTACTTC.

This clonotype has just a few counts. The CDR3, as DNA: TGCGCCAGCAGCCAATACAACCCGGGACAGGGAGGAGAGACCCAGTACTTC. Amino acid sequence: CASSQYNPGQGGETQYF. The chain recombines TRBV4-3 with TRBJ2-5, with 9 bases fitting TRBD1. Germline-derived CDR1 and CDR2 are LGHNA and YSLEER. The junction had 11 bases not matched to a gene; V was cut back by 2 bases and J by 4 bases. This CDR3 is 17 amino acids long.

This clonotype has more than one count but fewer than ten. The gene calls are TRBV3-1 and TRBJ1-1; D not certain. The CDR3 runs to 13 residues. Per germline, CDR1 LGHDT and CDR2 YNNKEL (reference sequence). Trimming removed 3 bases at V and 5 bases at J, with 10 bases between. The CDR3 sequence: CASSHEGRTEAFF. In nucleotides, the CDR3 is TGTGCCAGCAGCCATGAGGGAAGAACTGAAGCTTTCTTT. Based on the CDR3 plus reference TRBV3-1 and TRBJ1-1, the full variable domain is DTAVSQTPKYLVTQMGNDKSIKCEQNLGHDTMYWYKQDSKKFLKIMFSYNNKELIINETVPNRFSPKSPDKAHLNLHINSLELGDSAVYFCASSHEGRTEAFFGQGTRLTVV.

Note on this clonotype: One end of the junction varies from germline; a read error may be responsible. The DNA for the CDR3 is TGTGCCATCAGGGAGTCTAGGGGAGACACCGGGGAGCTGTTTTTT. Encoded protein: CAIRESRGDTGELFF. The chain has TRBV10-3 and TRBJ2-2, with D perhaps given as TRBD1 or TRBD2 (5 bases each). Germline CDR1 reads ENHRY; CDR2 reads SYGVKD. This CDR3 is 15 amino acids long.

Regarding this clonotype: The junction does not match germline at one end; this may be a read error. The chain joins TRBV9 to TRBJ2-5; D is uncertain. The V gene's germline CDR1 is SGDLS and CDR2 YYNGEE. The CDR3 is made up of 12 amino acids. This CDR3 is CASSANQETQYF. For the CDR3, the DNA is TGTGCCAGCAGCGCAAACCAGGAGACCCAGTACTTC.

Only a few counts were recorded for this clonotype. This rearrangement joins TRBV19 to TRBJ2-4; no reliable D call. Trimming pared 4 bases from V and 0 bases from J, leaving 13 bases between. CDR1 LNHDA and CDR2 SQIVND come from the germline V gene (reference sequence). The CDR3 runs to 16 residues. For the CDR3, the DNA is TGTGCCAGTAGTACCCCTTGGAGTCTAGCCAAAAACATTCAGTACTTC. This codes for CASSTPWSLAKNIQYF.

The chain couples TRBV6-2 or TRBV6-3 to TRBJ2-7, with a weak D call TRBD1 (6 bases). This CDR3 region has 12 residues. The germline V gene has CDR1 MNHEY and CDR2 SVGEGT. V lost 4 bases to trimming and J lost 4 bases, with 8 bases between them. CDR3 region: CASSSTGYEQYF. CDR3 DNA sequence: TGTGCCAGCAGTTCCACAGGGTACGAGCAGTACTTC.

This clonotype was seen a few times. The chain has TRBV12-3 or TRBV12-4 and TRBJ2-2, with D hard to call. CDR3 length: 12 amino acids. Deletions cut 6 bases from V and 3 bases from J, with 5 bases between. The CDR3 DNA reads TGTGCCAGCAGACCTTACACCGGGGAGCTGTTTTTT. It specifies CASRPYTGELFF.

This clonotype was seen a few times. The chain links TRBV5-1 to TRBJ2-2; D may match TRBD1 or TRBD2 (5 bases each). CDR3 length: 18 amino acids. V was cut by 1 base and J by 9 bases, with 25 bases left in between. Germline assignment: CDR1 SGHRS and CDR2 YFSETQ. The CDR3 region has the DNA TGCGCCAGCAGCTTGTCGTACGGGACCCAAGGCCCAGGCCGGGAGCTGTTTTTT. This translates into CASSLSYGTQGPGRELFF.

The chain couples TRBV7-6 to TRBJ2-7; 10 bases fit TRBD2. V lost 7 bases, J lost 2 bases, and 8 bases stayed unmatched. From germline, CDR1 is SGHVS and CDR2 FNYEAQ. The CDR3 has 15 residues. The CDR3 loop is CASTPLAGETYEQYF. The DNA for the CDR3 is TGTGCCAGCACCCCGCTAGCGGGGGAGACCTACGAGCAGTACTTC.

The chain joins TRBV29-1 to TRBJ2-3; D call uncertain. The germline gives CDR1 SQVTM, CDR2 ANQGSEA. The CDR3 extends over 11 amino acids. Trimming cost V 8 bases and J 1 base, with 7 bases left between them. The CDR3 spells CSIRGTDTQYF. CDR3 DNA sequence: TGCAGCATCAGAGGCACAGATACGCAGTATTTT.

The CDR3 loop is CASSDGLLGVNEQFF. The CDR3 nucleotides read TGTGCCAGCAGCGACGGACTCCTAGGGGTCAATGAGCAGTTCTTC. This rearrangement joins TRBV7-9 to TRBJ2-1; D could derive from TRBD1 or TRBD2 (5 bases each). Trimming left V 5 bases short and J 6 bases short, with 17 bases between. The CDR3 loop spans 15 amino acids. Germline CDR1 reads SEHNR; CDR2 reads FQNEAQ (reference sequence).

V and J are TRBV7-2 and TRBJ2-1; D perhaps matches TRBD2 (5 bases). The CDR3 spans 19 residues. V lost 5 bases and J 0 bases, leaving 23 bases between the germline ends. CDR1 and CDR2 from the germline V gene are SGHTA and FQGNSA. The CDR3 is CASSLNIPGRRSSYNEQFF. As DNA, the CDR3 is TGTGCCAGCAGCCTAAACATTCCGGGTCGGAGGAGCTCCTACAATGAGCAGTTCTTC.

This chain joins TRBV24-1 and TRBJ2-3; 10 bases are shared with TRBD1. V gave up 2 bases and J gave up 0 bases; unmatched junction bases: 4. The CDR3 runs to 17 residues. CDR1 KGHDR and CDR2 SFDVKD come from the germline V gene. The CDR3 DNA sequence: TGTGCCACCAGTGATTCGACAGGGGGCCCTAGCACAGATACGCAGTATTTT. This translates into CATSDSTGGPSTDTQYF.

This clonotype was counted between two and nine times. This chain links TRBV20-1 with TRBJ1-6; D perhaps matches TRBD1 (6 bases). Germline assignment: CDR1 DFQATT and CDR2 SNEGSKA (reference sequence). Trimming removed 4 bases from V and 10 bases from J, with 14 bases in between. The CDR3 spans 13 residues. CDR3 residues: CSAKQGRRSPLHF. CDR3 coding DNA: TGCAGTGCTAAACAGGGACGACGATCACCCCTCCACTTT.

CDR3 bases: TGTGCCAGCAGCTTGGAACGTTATATCTCCTACGAGCAGTACTTC. Translated: CASSLERYISYEQYF. The chain employs TRBV7-9 and TRBJ2-7; D remains ambiguous. Trimming left V 3 bases short and J 0 bases short, with 12 bases between. The CDR3 extends over 15 amino acids. In germline, CDR1 is SEHNR, CDR2 FQNEAQ (reference sequence). Full variable domain (remainder filled in from reference TRBV7-9 and TRBJ2-7): DTGVSQNPRHKITKRGQNVTFRCDPISEHNRLYWYRQTLGQGPEFLTYFQNEAQLEKSRLLSDRFSAERPKGSFSTLEIQRTEQGDSAMYLCASSLERYISYEQYFGPGTRLTVT.